The sequence of this TCR beta chain was determined in a study of blood T cell repertoires in COVID-19. Overall study context: COVID-19 samples, acute and convalescent, were from the United States, Italy and Spain. T cells, B-cell-depleted T cells, or PBMCs provided the cDNA or gDNA that served as material.

Original data processing: Reference gene primer amplification gave estimated nucleated cell counts. The repertoire was sequenced with immunoSEQ multiplex PCR; TCRdb's copy has only in-frame clones and lacks some. V and J calls and clone size are given by that table; D and trimming were obtained from the DNA. This sample yields roughly 150,000 clones, of which 85% to 90% are seen a single time; roughly 15% belongs to the top ten. This CDR3 contains 15 residues. The ends were cut back, 3 bases at V and 11 bases at J, with 17 bases in the middle. The germline V gene encodes CDR1 MNHNS and CDR2 SASEGT. The chain links TRBV6-1 to TRBJ1-6; D is unclear. This sequence was found in a middle-aged woman with acute or convalescent COVID-19. The sample was peripheral blood. In nucleotides, the CDR3 is TGTGCCAGCAGTGACATCTGGGCCGGGAGTACACCCCTCCACTTT. As protein: CASSDIWAGSTPLHF.